The next 17 T cell receptor beta chains were all read from a single sample in a study of graft-versus-host responses after intestinal transplantation. TCRdb's table, derived via immunoSEQ multiplex PCR, lists solely in-frame clones and lacks some. The sample has tens of thousands of clones; over 90% are singletons. For these TCRs, the target antigens are not known. The material was unstimulated CD4+ T cells sorted from spleen or lymph node cells, obtained before transplant. The receptors originated from a human donor who was the organ donor for an intestinal transplant.

The genes are TRBV14 and TRBJ1-5; D is undetermined. The CDR3 covers 12 residues. Trimming shortened V by 3 bases and J by 4 bases, and 4 bases separated the two germline ends. Per the germline V gene, CDR1 is SGHDN and CDR2 is FVKESK. The CDR3 DNA follows: TGTGCCAGCAGCCACGAGAATCAGCCCCAGCATTTT. The encoded protein is CASSHENQPQHF.

This chain links TRBV20-1 with TRBJ2-1; D unresolved. The CDR3 consists of 11 residues. Between the trimmed V and J ends, which lost 3 bases and 9 bases, there was a span of 9 bases. Germline CDR1 and CDR2: DFQATT and SNEGSKA (reference sequence). CDR3 coding DNA: TGCAGTGCTAGCCCAGGTATTGAGCAGTTCTTC. Its protein is CSASPGIEQFF.

The chain combines TRBV29-1 with TRBJ1-2, with a possible D match to TRBD1 (6 bases). Germline CDR1 is SQVTM and CDR2 is ANQGSEA. The V end was cut by 3 bases, the J end by 4 bases, with 9 bases between. This CDR3 has 12 amino acids. CDR3 nucleotides: TGCAGCGTTGATCAGGGGCGCTATGGCTACACCTTC. As protein: CSVDQGRYGYTF.

The genes are TRBV28 and TRBJ1-5; TRBD1 is a possible D gene (5 bases). The germline CDR1 and CDR2 sequences are MDHEN and SYDVKM. Trimming left V 3 bases short and J 0 bases short, with 9 bases between. The CDR3 consists of 15 residues. This CDR3 is CASSFGGTSNQPQHF. In DNA, the CDR3 is TGTGCCAGCAGTTTCGGAGGGACTAGCAATCAGCCCCAGCATTTT. Full variable domain (rest looked up from reference TRBV28 and TRBJ1-5): DVKVTQSSRYLVKRTGEKVFLECVQDMDHENMFWYRQDPGLGLRLIYFSYDVKMKEKGDIPEGYSVSREKKERFSLILESASTNQTSMYLCASSFGGTSNQPQHFGDGTRLSIL.

This chain uses TRBV9 with TRBJ2-4, with D unresolved. CDR3 size: 13 residues. Germline loops: CDR1 SGDLS, CDR2 YYNGEE. With 3 bases removed from V and 6 bases from J, the gap between germline ends came to 10 bases. DNA for the CDR3: TGTGCCAGCAGCGATGAGAATGGAAACATTCAGTACTTC. Translated, it gives CASSDENGNIQYF.

The V and J genes are TRBV7-2 and TRBJ1-5, with TRBD1 matching over 7 bases. Germline V gives CDR1 SGHTA, CDR2 FQGNSA. The CDR3 loop spans 18 amino acids. With 1 base clipped from V and 7 bases from J, the junction kept 16 bases outside the gene matches. As DNA, the CDR3 is TGTGCCAGCAGCTTAGTTGGGGACAGAGGACGGATGGGACAGCCCCAGCATTTT. It specifies CASSLVGDRGRMGQPQHF.

The V call is TRBV11-3, the J call TRBJ2-3, with D perhaps matching TRBD1 or TRBD2 (5 bases each). The V and J ends lost 5 bases and 3 bases respectively, with 15 bases between them. The CDR3 loop spans 15 amino acids. Germline V CDR1 and CDR2: SGHNT, YENEEA. The CDR3 DNA follows: TGTGCCAGCAGCCAGGGAGTGGTAGGGACAGATACGCAGTATTTT. It specifies CASSQGVVGTDTQYF.

The chain carries TRBV19 and TRBJ2-2; 9 bases agree with TRBD1. Germline assignment: CDR1 LNHDA and CDR2 SQIVND (reference sequence). The CDR3 extends over 16 amino acids. The junction had 0 bases not matched to a gene; V was cut back by 0 bases and J by 1 base. The CDR3 sequence: CASSIEGQGNTGELFF. The CDR3 region has the DNA TGTGCCAGTAGTATAGAGGGACAGGGGAACACCGGGGAGCTGTTTTTT.

The chain recombines TRBV28 with TRBJ1-2; TRBD1 is a possible D gene (5 bases). Trimming removed 6 bases from V and 0 bases from J, with 14 bases in between. CDR1 MDHEN and CDR2 SYDVKM come from the germline V gene. The CDR3 is made up of 15 amino acids. The CDR3 sequence is CASSRAGPTNYGYTF. CDR3 nucleotides: TGTGCCAGCAGCAGAGCAGGGCCGACTAACTATGGCTACACCTTC.

The CDR3 loop is CASSESLRGGTGELFF. The CDR3 DNA reads TGTGCCAGCAGCGAGTCTCTAAGGGGGGGCACCGGGGAGCTGTTTTTT. V gene TRBV4-2 combines with J gene TRBJ2-2; D is possibly TRBD2 (7 bases). Per germline, CDR1 LGHNA and CDR2 YNFKEQ. Trimming removed 5 bases from V and 4 bases from J, with 17 bases in between. There are 16 residues in the CDR3.

The V and J genes are TRBV11-3 and TRBJ1-2; no clear D gene. Germline lookup yields CDR1 SGHNT and CDR2 YENEEA. Trimming stripped 1 base from V and 5 bases from J, with 5 bases between. CDR3 length: 12 amino acids. The CDR3 is CASSLGEYGYTF. The CDR3 DNA follows: TGTGCCAGCAGCTTAGGAGAATATGGCTACACCTTC. The whole variable domain, filled in from reference TRBV11-3 and TRBJ1-2, reads EAGVVQSPRYKIIEKKQPVAFWCNPISGHNTLYWYLQNLGQGPELLIRYENEEAVDDSQLPKDRFSAERLKGVDSTLKIQPAELGDSAVYLCASSLGEYGYTFGSGTRLTVV.

The table lists this clone with a count of one. The V call is TRBV28, the J call TRBJ1-1; D unresolved. With 6 bases removed from V and 1 base from J, the gap between germline ends came to 9 bases. Germline V gene data show CDR1 as MDHEN and CDR2 as SYDVKM. This CDR3 comprises 13 residues. The CDR3 DNA follows: TGTGCCAGCAGCAAAAACTGGAACACTGAAGCTTTCTTT. It is translated as CASSKNWNTEAFF.

The rearrangement links TRBV11-3 to TRBJ2-3; 10 nucleotides line up with TRBD1. The ends lost 2 bases at V and 9 bases at J; junction bases unmatched: 8. This CDR3 has 15 amino acids. Germline V gives CDR1 SGHNT, CDR2 YENEEA. The CDR3 sequence is CASSLLGQGLSTQYF. The CDR3 DNA is TGTGCCAGCAGCTTATTGGGACAGGGGCTGAGCACGCAGTATTTT. The variable domain in full, completed from reference TRBV11-3 and TRBJ2-3, reads EAGVVQSPRYKIIEKKQPVAFWCNPISGHNTLYWYLQNLGQGPELLIRYENEEAVDDSQLPKDRFSAERLKGVDSTLKIQPAELGDSAVYLCASSLLGQGLSTQYFGPGTRLTVL.

This clone was seen only once. Different DNA sequences within this sample yield the same CDR3. V usage is TRBV11-2 and J usage is TRBJ1-1, with 10 bases aligning to TRBD1. V gave up 5 bases and J gave up 1 base; unmatched junction bases: 1. CDR3 length: 14 residues. Looked up from germline, CDR1 is SGHAT and CDR2 is FQNNGV. CDR3 nucleotide sequence: TGTGCCAGCAGCCGACAGGGGGCGAACACTGAAGCTTTCTTT. This encodes CASSRQGANTEAFF. Together with reference TRBV11-2 and TRBJ1-1, the CDR3 gives the full variable domain: EAGVAQSPRYKIIEKRQSVAFWCNPISGHATLYWYQQILGQGPKLLIQFQNNGVVDDSQLPKDRFSAERLKGVDSTLKIQPAKLEDSAVYLCASSRQGANTEAFFGQGTRLTVV.

V is TRBV18 and J is TRBJ2-7; 7 bases are a match to TRBD1. CDR1 KGHSH and CDR2 LQKENI come from the germline V gene. The CDR3 runs to 14 residues. J lost 0 bases, V lost 4 bases, and 3 bases had no gene match. The CDR3 reads CASSQGQDSYEQYF. CDR3 coding DNA: TGTGCCAGCTCACAAGGACAGGACTCCTACGAGCAGTACTTC.

This chain uses TRBV6-1 with TRBJ1-2, with TRBD1 as a possible D gene (6 bases). This CDR3 comprises 13 residues. The germline V gene has CDR1 MNHNS and CDR2 SASEGT. The germline V and J ends were trimmed by 6 bases and 8 bases, with 16 bases remaining between them. CDR3 sequence: CASSLFLDRGYTF. The DNA for the CDR3 is TGTGCCAGCAGCCTCTTTTTAGACAGGGGCTACACCTTC.

CDR3 residues: CASGTRDNSYEQYF. For the CDR3, the DNA is TGTGCTAGTGGTACCCGGGACAACTCCTACGAGCAGTACTTC. V and J are TRBV12-5 and TRBJ2-7, with a possible D match to TRBD1 (6 bases). The CDR3 runs 14 residues. The germline V and J ends were trimmed by 5 bases and 0 bases, with 11 bases remaining between them. Germline CDR1 LGHNT, CDR2 FRNRAP. Supplemented by reference TRBV12-5 and TRBJ2-7, the full variable domain reads DARVTQTPRHKVTEMGQEVTMRCQPILGHNTVFWYRQTMMQGLELLAYFRNRAPLDDSGMPKDRFSAEMPDATLATLKIQPSEPRDSAVYFCASGTRDNSYEQYFGPGTRLTVT.